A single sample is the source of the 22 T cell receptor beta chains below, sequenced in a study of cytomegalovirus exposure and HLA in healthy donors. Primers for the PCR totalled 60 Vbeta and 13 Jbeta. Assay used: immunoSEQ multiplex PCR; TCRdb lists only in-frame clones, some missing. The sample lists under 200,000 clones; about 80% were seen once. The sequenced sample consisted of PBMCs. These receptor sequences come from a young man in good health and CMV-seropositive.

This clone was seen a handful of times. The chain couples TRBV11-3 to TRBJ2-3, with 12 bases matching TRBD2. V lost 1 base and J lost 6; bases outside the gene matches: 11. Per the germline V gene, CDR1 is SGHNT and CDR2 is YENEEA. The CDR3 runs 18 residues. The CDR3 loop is CASSLVRLAGGPDDTQYF. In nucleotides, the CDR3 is TGTGCCAGCAGCTTAGTACGGCTAGCGGGAGGGCCAGACGATACGCAGTATTTT. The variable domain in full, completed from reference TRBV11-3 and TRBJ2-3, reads EAGVVQSPRYKIIEKKQPVAFWCNPISGHNTLYWYLQNLGQGPELLIRYENEEAVDDSQLPKDRFSAERLKGVDSTLKIQPAELGDSAVYLCASSLVRLAGGPDDTQYFGPGTRLTVL.

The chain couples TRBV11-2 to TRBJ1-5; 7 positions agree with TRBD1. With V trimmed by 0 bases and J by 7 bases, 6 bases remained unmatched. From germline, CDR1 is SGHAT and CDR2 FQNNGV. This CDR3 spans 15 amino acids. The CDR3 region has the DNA TGTGCCAGCAGCTTAGATCGAGGGGGCGACCAGCCCCAGCATTTT. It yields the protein CASSLDRGGDQPQHF.

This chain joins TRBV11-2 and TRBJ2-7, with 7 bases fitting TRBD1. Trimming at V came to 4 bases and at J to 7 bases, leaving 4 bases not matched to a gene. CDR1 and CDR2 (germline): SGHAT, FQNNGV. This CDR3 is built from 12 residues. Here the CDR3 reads CASSSQGREQYF. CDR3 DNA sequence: TGTGCCAGCAGCTCACAGGGGCGGGAGCAGTACTTC.

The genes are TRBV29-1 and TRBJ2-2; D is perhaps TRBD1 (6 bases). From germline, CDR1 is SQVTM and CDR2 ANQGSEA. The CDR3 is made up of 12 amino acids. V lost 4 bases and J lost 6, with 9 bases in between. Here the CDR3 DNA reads TGCAGCGTTGTGCAGGGGTCCGGGGAGCTGTTTTTT. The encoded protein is CSVVQGSGELFF.

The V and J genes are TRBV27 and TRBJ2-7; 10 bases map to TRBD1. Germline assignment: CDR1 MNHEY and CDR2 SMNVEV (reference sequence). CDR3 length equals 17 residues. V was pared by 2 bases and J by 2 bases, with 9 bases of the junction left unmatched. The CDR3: CASSLKRRGQGAYEQYF. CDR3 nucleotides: TGTGCCAGCAGTTTAAAGCGGCGCGGACAGGGGGCCTACGAGCAGTACTTC.

The CDR3 reads CASNQGVSQETQYF. The CDR3 DNA follows: TGCGCCAGCAACCAAGGGGTCTCACAAGAGACCCAGTACTTC. The genes are TRBV5-1 and TRBJ2-5; tentatively, D is TRBD1 (5 bases). V was trimmed by 6 bases and J by 2 bases, leaving 14 bases between them. CDR1 is SGHRS, CDR2 YFSETQ, per germline. The CDR3 contains 14 residues.

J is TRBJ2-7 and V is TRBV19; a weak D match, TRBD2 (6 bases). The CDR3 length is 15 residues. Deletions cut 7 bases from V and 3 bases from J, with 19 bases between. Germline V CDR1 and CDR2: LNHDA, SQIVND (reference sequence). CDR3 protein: CASTSGEVGVYEQYF. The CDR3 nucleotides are TGTGCCAGTACCTCCGGGGAGGTGGGGGTCTACGAGCAGTACTTC.

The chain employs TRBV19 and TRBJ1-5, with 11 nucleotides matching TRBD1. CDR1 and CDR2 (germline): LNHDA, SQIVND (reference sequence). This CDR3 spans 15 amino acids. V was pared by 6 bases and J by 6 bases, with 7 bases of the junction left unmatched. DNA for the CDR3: TGTGCCAGTAGCTCGGGACAGGGGGTACCTCAGCCCCAGCATTTT. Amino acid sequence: CASSSGQGVPQPQHF.

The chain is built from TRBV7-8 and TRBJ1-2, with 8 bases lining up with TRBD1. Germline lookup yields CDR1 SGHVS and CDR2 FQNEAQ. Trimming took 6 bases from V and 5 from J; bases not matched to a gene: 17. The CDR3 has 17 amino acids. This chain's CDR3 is CASSYRSGTGDFYGYTF. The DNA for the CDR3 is TGTGCCAGCAGTTATAGAAGCGGGACAGGCGACTTTTATGGCTACACCTTC.

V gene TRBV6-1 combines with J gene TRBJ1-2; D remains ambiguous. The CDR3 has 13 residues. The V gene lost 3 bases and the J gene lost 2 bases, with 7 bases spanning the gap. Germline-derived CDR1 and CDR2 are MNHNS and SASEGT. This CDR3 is CASSERRNYGYTF. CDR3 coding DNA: TGTGCCAGCAGTGAGCGCAGGAACTATGGCTACACCTTC.

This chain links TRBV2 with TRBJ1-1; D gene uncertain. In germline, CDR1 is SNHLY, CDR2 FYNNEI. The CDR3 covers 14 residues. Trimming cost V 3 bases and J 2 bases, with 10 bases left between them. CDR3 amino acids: CASSDATPNTEAFF. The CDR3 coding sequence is TGTGCCAGCAGTGATGCGACACCTAACACTGAAGCTTTCTTT.

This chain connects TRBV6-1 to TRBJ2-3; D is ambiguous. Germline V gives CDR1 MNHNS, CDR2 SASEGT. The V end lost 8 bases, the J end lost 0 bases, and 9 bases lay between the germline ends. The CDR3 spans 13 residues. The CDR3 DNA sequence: TGTGCCAGCGCAGATGCTAGCACAGATACGCAGTATTTT. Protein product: CASADASTDTQYF.

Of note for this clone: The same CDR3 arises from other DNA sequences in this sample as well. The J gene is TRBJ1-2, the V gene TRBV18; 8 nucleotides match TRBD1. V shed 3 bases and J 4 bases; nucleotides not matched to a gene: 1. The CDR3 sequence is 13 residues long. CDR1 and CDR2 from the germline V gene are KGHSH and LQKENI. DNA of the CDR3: TGTGCCAGCTCACCGGACAGGGTCTATGGCTACACCTTC. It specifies CASSPDRVYGYTF. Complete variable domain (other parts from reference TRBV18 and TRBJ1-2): NAGVMQNPRHLVRRRGQEARLRCSPMKGHSHVYWYRQLPEEGLKFMVYLQKENIIDESGMPKERFSAEFPKEGPSILRIQQVVRGDSAAYFCASSPDRVYGYTFGSGTRLTVV.

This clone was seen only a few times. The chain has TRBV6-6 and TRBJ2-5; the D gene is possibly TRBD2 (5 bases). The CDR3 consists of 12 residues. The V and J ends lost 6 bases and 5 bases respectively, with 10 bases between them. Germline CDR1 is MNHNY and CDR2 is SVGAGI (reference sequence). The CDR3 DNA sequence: TGTGCCAGCAGACTAGGCCGGGAGACCCAGTACTTC. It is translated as CASRLGRETQYF.

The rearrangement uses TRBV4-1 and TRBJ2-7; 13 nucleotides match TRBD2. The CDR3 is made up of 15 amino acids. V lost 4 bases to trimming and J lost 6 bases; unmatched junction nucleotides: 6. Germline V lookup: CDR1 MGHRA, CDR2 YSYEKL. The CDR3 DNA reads TGCGCCAGCAGCCTACTAGCGGGAGGGGAGTTCGAGCAGTACTTC. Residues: CASSLLAGGEFEQYF.

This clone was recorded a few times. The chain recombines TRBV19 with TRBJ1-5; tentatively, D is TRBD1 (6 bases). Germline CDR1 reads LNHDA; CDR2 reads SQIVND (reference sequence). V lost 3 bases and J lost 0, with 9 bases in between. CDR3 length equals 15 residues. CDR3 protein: CASSIDRFSNQPQHF. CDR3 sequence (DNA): TGTGCCAGTAGTATCGACAGGTTTAGCAATCAGCCCCAGCATTTT.

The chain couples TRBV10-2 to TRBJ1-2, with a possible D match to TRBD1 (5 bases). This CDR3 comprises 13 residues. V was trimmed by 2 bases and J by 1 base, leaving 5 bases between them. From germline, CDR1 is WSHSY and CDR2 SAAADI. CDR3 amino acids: CASSEQGNYGYTF. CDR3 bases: TGCGCCAGCAGTGAGCAGGGTAACTATGGCTACACCTTC.

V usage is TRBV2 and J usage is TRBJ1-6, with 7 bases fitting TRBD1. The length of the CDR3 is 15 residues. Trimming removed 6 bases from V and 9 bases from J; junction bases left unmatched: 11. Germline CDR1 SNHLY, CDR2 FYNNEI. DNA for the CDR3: TGTGCCAGCAGCGGAACTGACAGGGCGGGTTCACCCCTCCACTTT. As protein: CASSGTDRAGSPLHF.

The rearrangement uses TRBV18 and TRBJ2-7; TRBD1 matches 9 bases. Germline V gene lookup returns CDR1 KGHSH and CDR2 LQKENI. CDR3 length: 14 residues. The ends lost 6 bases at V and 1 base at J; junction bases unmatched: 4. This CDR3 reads CASSGGQGSYEQYF. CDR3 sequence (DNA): TGTGCCAGCTCGGGGGGACAGGGTTCCTACGAGCAGTACTTC.

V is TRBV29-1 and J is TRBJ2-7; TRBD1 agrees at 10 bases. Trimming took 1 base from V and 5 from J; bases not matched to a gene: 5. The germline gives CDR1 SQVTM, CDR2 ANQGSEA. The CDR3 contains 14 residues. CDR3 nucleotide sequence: TGCAGCGTTGAAGTTTTGGGGACAGGGGACGAGCAGTACTTC. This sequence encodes CSVEVLGTGDEQYF.

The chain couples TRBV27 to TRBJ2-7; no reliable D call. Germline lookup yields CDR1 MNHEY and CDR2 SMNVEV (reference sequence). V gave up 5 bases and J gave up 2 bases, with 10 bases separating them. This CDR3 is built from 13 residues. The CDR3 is CASSLTPTYEQYF. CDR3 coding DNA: TGTGCCAGCAGTCTCACGCCTACCTACGAGCAGTACTTC.

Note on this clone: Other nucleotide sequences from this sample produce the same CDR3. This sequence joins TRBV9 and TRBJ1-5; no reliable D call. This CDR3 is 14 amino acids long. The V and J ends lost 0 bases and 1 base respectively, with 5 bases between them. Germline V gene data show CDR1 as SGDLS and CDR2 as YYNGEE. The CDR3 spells CASSVGGSNQPQHF. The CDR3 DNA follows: TGTGCCAGCAGCGTAGGAGGGAGCAATCAGCCCCAGCATTTT.